This TCR beta chain was captured by sequencing in a study of blood T cell repertoires in COVID-19. The overall study: T cells, B-cell-depleted T cells, or PBMCs provided the cDNA or gDNA that served as material.

Looked up from germline, CDR1 is MNHEY and CDR2 is SVGAGI. V lost 7 bases and J 4 bases, leaving 19 bases between the germline ends. The CDR3 runs to 15 residues. The protocol was immunoSEQ multiplex PCR, while the TCRdb copy is restricted to in-frame clones and leaves out a portion. Of 350,000 or so clones in the sample, roughly 86% were seen once. The J gene is TRBJ1-1, the V gene TRBV6-5; D uncertain. The sequence came from a woman in her 30s who had been exposed to COVID-19. Source material: PBMCs or T cells enriched from blood (not recorded which). As DNA, the CDR3 is TGTGCCAGCACCGCATCGATCGGGTTCGGCACTGAAGCTTTCTTT. Its protein is CASTASIGFGTEAFF.